A single sample is the source of the 13 T cell receptor beta chains below, sequenced in a study of T cells in Graves' hyperthyroidism and ophthalmopathy. TCR beta CDR3 sequences were amplified from RNA transcripts. TCR CDR3 regions were first amplified by RT-PCR with HTBI primers. TCRdb re-called the multiplex PCR reads through MiXCR, storing one row per CDR3 protein. The table lists 400,000 to 500,000 distinct CDR3 sequences, about 14% of them singletons, with about 13% in the top ten. Sample: blood. The receptors here all came from a man younger than 35 with Graves' ophthalmopathy.

This clonotype was seen a few times. The conserved phenylalanine or tryptophan normally closing the CDR3 is absent here, so this likely arose from a read error. The chain combines TRBV7-3 with TRBJ1-1; D is perhaps TRBD1 (5 bases). CDR1 and CDR2 (germline): SGHTA, FQGTGA. V lost 0 bases and J 0 bases, leaving 8 bases between the germline ends. The CDR3 length is 15 residues. CDR3 sequence: CASSLTQEVNTEAFL. In DNA, the CDR3 is TGTGCCAGCAGCTTAACACAGGAGGTGAACACTGAAGCTTTCCTT.

The table lists this clonotype with a few counts. This chain links TRBV24-1 with TRBJ1-2; D is unresolved. CDR1 and CDR2 (germline): KGHDR, SFDVKD. V lost 4 bases to trimming and J lost 3 bases, with 11 bases between them. The length of the CDR3 is 14 residues. CDR3 bases: TGTGCCACCAGTGAAGACAACTTAGACTATGGCTACACCTTC. Amino acids: CATSEDNLDYGYTF.

This clonotype was recorded many times. The CDR3 spells CASIPSGRATEAFF. Here the CDR3 DNA reads TGTGCCAGCATTCCAAGTGGCAGGGCGACTGAAGCTTTCTTT. The rearrangement uses TRBV12-3 or TRBV12-4 and TRBJ1-1; a weak D match, TRBD1 (5 bases). V dropped 7 bases and J dropped 5 bases, with 17 bases sitting between them. The CDR3 extends over 14 amino acids.

This clonotype was recorded many times. The CDR3 is CASSLDGATYEQYF. CDR3 bases: TGCGCCAGCAGCCTTGACGGGGCAACCTACGAGCAGTACTTC. This chain links TRBV5-1 with TRBJ2-7; D might be TRBD1 or TRBD2, each matching 5 bases. This CDR3 has 14 amino acids. Germline CDR1 is SGHRS and CDR2 is YFSETQ. Deletions cut 4 bases from V and 2 bases from J, with 13 bases between.

This clonotype was counted many times. This chain connects TRBV2 to TRBJ1-2; D is ambiguous. V was trimmed by 7 bases and J by 4 bases, leaving 13 bases between them. Germline CDR1 reads SNHLY; CDR2 reads FYNNEI. This CDR3 has 13 amino acids. The CDR3 reads CASIKDGIYGYTF. For the CDR3, the DNA is TGTGCCAGCATAAAGGACGGAATCTATGGCTACACCTTC. The full variable domain, with the rest looked up from reference TRBV2 and TRBJ1-2, is EPEVTQTPSHQVTQMGQEVILRCVPISNHLYFYWYRQILGQKVEFLVSFYNNEISEKSEIFDDQFSVERPDGSNFTLKIRSTKLEDSAMYFCASIKDGIYGYTFGSGTRLTVV.

In regard to this clonotype: Since a much larger clone is just one base distant, this may be a read error. This chain joins TRBV24-1 and TRBJ1-1; D is ambiguous. The CDR3 contains 13 residues. From germline, CDR1 is KGHDR and CDR2 SFDVKD. CDR3 amino acids: CATGDPGLPEAFF. The CDR3 DNA sequence: TGTGCCACCGGTGACCCCGGGCTTCCTGAAGCTTTCTTT.

This clonotype was observed at least ten times. The chain employs TRBV12-3 or TRBV12-4 and TRBJ2-5; D unclear. V lost 7 bases and J 2 bases, leaving 17 bases between the germline ends. The CDR3 has 15 amino acids. This chain's CDR3 is CASTAPNAGQETQYF. The DNA of the CDR3 is TGTGCCAGCACCGCGCCAAACGCTGGGCAAGAGACCCAGTACTTC.

This clonotype appeared many times. The chain couples TRBV6-6 to TRBJ2-5; TRBD2 aligns across 9 bases. The CDR3 spans 14 residues. V was clipped by 2 bases and J by 5 bases; unmatched bases: 3. CDR1 and CDR2 from the germline V gene are MNHNY and SVGAGI (reference sequence). CDR3 sequence reads: CASSYVAGVETQYF. CDR3 bases: TGTGCCAGCAGTTACGTAGCGGGGGTTGAGACCCAGTACTTC.

The sample holds a few counts of this clonotype. This chain links TRBV5-6 with TRBJ2-7, with a possible D match to TRBD1 (8 bases). The V gene lost 0 bases and the J gene lost 7 bases, with 14 bases spanning the gap. Germline lookup yields CDR1 SGHDT and CDR2 YYEEEE. The CDR3 spans 14 residues. The CDR3 coding sequence is TGTGCCAGCAGCTTGGCCGGACAGGGAGGGGAGCAGTACTTC. Its protein is CASSLAGQGGEQYF. Full variable domain (missing parts from reference TRBV5-6 and TRBJ2-7): DAGVTQSPTHLIKTRGQQVTLRCSPKSGHDTVSWYQQALGQGPQFIFQYYEEEERQRGNFPDRFSGHQFPNYSSELNVNALLLGDSALYLCASSLAGQGGEQYFGPGTRLTVT.

As concerns this clonotype: One end of the junction fails to match germline, which may point to a read error. The chain recombines TRBV6-1 with TRBJ2-3; a weak D match, TRBD2 (7 bases). CDR3 length: 16 amino acids. The V gene's germline CDR1 is MNHNS and CDR2 SASEGT. The CDR3 protein is CTSSPSGGGSENTQYF. The DNA for the CDR3 is TGTACCAGCAGCCCCTCTGGGGGCGGGAGTGAGAATACGCAGTATTTT.

Ten or more counts support this clonotype. The chain uses TRBV6-1 and TRBJ2-2; 8 bases fit TRBD2. The CDR3 totals 16 residues. The junction had 10 bases not matched to a gene; V was cut back by 5 bases and J by 5 bases. The germline CDR1 and CDR2 sequences are MNHNS and SASEGT. The CDR3 is CASSPWSGRNTGELFF. In DNA form, the CDR3 reads TGTGCCAGCAGTCCCTGGAGCGGGAGAAATACCGGGGAGCTGTTTTTT.

This clonotype was seen at least ten times. The gene calls are TRBV7-2 and TRBJ1-1; 7 bases are a match to TRBD1. With 4 bases clipped from V and 3 bases from J, the junction kept 5 bases outside the gene matches. Germline CDR1 reads SGHTA; CDR2 reads FQGNSA. This CDR3 comprises 14 residues. CDR3 sequence (DNA): TGTGCCAGCAGCTCAGGGGGGTGGGACACTGAAGCTTTCTTT. Amino acids: CASSSGGWDTEAFF.

This clonotype was detected a few times. The V and J genes are TRBV6-1 and TRBJ2-1, with no clear D. Germline CDR1 is MNHNS and CDR2 is SASEGT. This CDR3 spans 16 amino acids. V dropped 2 bases and J dropped 0 bases, with 11 bases sitting between them. The CDR3 sequence: CASSESGRSSYNEQFF. In nucleotides, the CDR3 is TGTGCCAGCAGTGAATCGGGCCGGAGCTCCTACAATGAGCAGTTCTTC.